The rows below give T cell receptor beta chains drawn from one sample of a study of blood T cell repertoires in COVID-19. TCRdb keeps only in-frame clones here, not all; method: immunoSEQ multiplex PCR. The sample has approximately 150,000 clones; around nine tenths are singletons. Sequencing was performed on peripheral blood. The receptors originated from a human donor in a cohort sampled during active COVID-19. Each CDR3 is given with its conserved first and last residue. D genes are given only for firm matches. For some rows the clone size is stated as once, few or many, or as a class when expanded; others skip it.

CDR3 protein: CASSTRVQGGEQYF
CDR3 DNA: TGCGCCAGCAGCACACGAGTCCAGGGAGGCGAGCAGTACTTC
V gene: TRBV5-1
clone size: once
D gene: NA
J gene: TRBJ2-7

CDR3 protein: CATSETGHINEQFF
CDR3 DNA: TGTGCCACCAGTGAGACAGGACATATCAATGAGCAGTTCTTC
V gene: TRBV24-1
clone size: NA
D gene: NA
J gene: TRBJ2-1

CDR3 protein: CATSREGGWETQYF
CDR3 DNA: TGTGCCACCAGCAGAGAAGGGGGTTGGGAGACCCAGTACTTC
V gene: TRBV15
clone size: NA
D gene: NA
J gene: TRBJ2-5

CDR3 protein: CASSPRQGGEQYF
CDR3 DNA: TGTGCCAGCAGCCCTCGCCAGGGGGGCGAGCAGTACTTC
V gene: TRBV12-3/TRBV12-4
clone size: NA
D gene: NA
J gene: TRBJ2-7

CDR3 protein: CASSYRASSDEQYF
CDR3 DNA: TGTGCCAGCAGTTACAGGGCTAGCTCCGACGAGCAGTACTTC
V gene: TRBV6-6
clone size: NA
D gene: NA
J gene: TRBJ2-7

CDR3 protein: CASSAGTRATEAFF
CDR3 DNA: TGTGCCAGCAGCGCCGGGACACGAGCCACTGAAGCTTTCTTT
V gene: TRBV7-9
clone size: few
D gene: NA
J gene: TRBJ1-1

CDR3 protein: CASSFDSGAYEQYF
CDR3 DNA: TGTGCCAGCAGCTTTGATAGCGGGGCCTACGAGCAGTACTTC
V gene: TRBV7-2
clone size: NA
D gene: TRBD2
J gene: TRBJ2-7

CDR3 protein: CASSEGDLMNTEAFF
CDR3 DNA: TGTGCCAGCAGTGAGGGCGACCTAATGAACACTGAAGCTTTCTTT
V gene: TRBV28
clone size: NA
D gene: NA
J gene: TRBJ1-1

CDR3 protein: CASSLGTSGRSLSYEQYF
CDR3 DNA: TGTGCCAGCAGCTTGGGGACTAGCGGGAGGAGCCTATCCTACGAGCAGTACTTC
V gene: TRBV7-2
clone size: NA
D gene: TRBD2
J gene: TRBJ2-7

CDR3 protein: CASQRQDFNSGNTIYF
CDR3 DNA: TGTGCCAGTCAGAGGCAGGACTTTAACTCTGGAAACACCATATATTTT
V gene: TRBV28
clone size: few
D gene: NA
J gene: TRBJ1-3

CDR3 protein: CAWMPPDRGLSNQPQHF
CDR3 DNA: TGTGCCTGGATGCCACCGGACAGGGGGCTGAGTAATCAGCCCCAGCATTTT
V gene: TRBV30
clone size: NA
D gene: TRBD1
J gene: TRBJ1-5

CDR3 protein: CASSIEDTQYF
CDR3 DNA: TGTGCCAGCAGTATAGAGGATACGCAGTATTTT
V gene: TRBV28
clone size: NA
D gene: NA
J gene: TRBJ2-3

CDR3 protein: CASSLIQGALGEQYF
CDR3 DNA: TGCGCCAGCAGCTTGATACAGGGGGCGCTGGGCGAGCAGTACTTC
V gene: TRBV5-1
clone size: NA
D gene: TRBD1
J gene: TRBJ2-7

CDR3 protein: CASSIGGQGASYEQYF
CDR3 DNA: TGTGCCAGTAGTATAGGCGGACAGGGGGCTAGCTACGAGCAGTACTTC
V gene: TRBV19
clone size: NA
D gene: TRBD1
J gene: TRBJ2-7

CDR3 protein: CASSPPDRPFYEQYF
CDR3 DNA: TGTGCCAGTAGTCCCCCCGACAGGCCGTTCTACGAGCAGTACTTC
V gene: TRBV19
clone size: NA
D gene: NA
J gene: TRBJ2-7

CDR3 protein: CSVGTDQETQYF
CDR3 DNA: TGCAGCGTCGGGACAGACCAAGAGACCCAGTACTTC
V gene: TRBV29-1
clone size: few
D gene: TRBD1
J gene: TRBJ2-5

CDR3 protein: CASSQDGDGNYGYTF
CDR3 DNA: TGCGCCAGCAGCCAAGATGGCGACGGGAACTATGGCTACACCTTC
V gene: TRBV4-1
clone size: once
D gene: NA
J gene: TRBJ1-2

CDR3 protein: CASSLALAQPQHF
CDR3 DNA: TGTGCCAGCAGCTTAGCATTGGCCCAGCCCCAGCATTTT
V gene: TRBV7-2
clone size: NA
D gene: NA
J gene: TRBJ1-5

CDR3 protein: CASSPTEWGDGEQYF
CDR3 DNA: TGTGCCAGCAGCCCCACGGAGTGGGGGGACGGCGAGCAGTACTTC
V gene: TRBV13
clone size: NA
D gene: NA
J gene: TRBJ2-7

CDR3 protein: CASSPGKDQPQHF
CDR3 DNA: TGCGCCAGCAGCCCAGGGAAAGACCAGCCCCAGCATTTT
V gene: TRBV5-1
clone size: few
D gene: NA
J gene: TRBJ1-5

CDR3 protein: CASSLGPPIAGGVGEQYF
CDR3 DNA: TGCGCCAGCAGCTTAGGGCCCCCCATAGCGGGCGGGGTAGGGGAGCAGTACTTC
V gene: TRBV5-1
clone size: few
D gene: TRBD2
J gene: TRBJ2-7

CDR3 protein: CSVEGGGKAEAFF
CDR3 DNA: TGCAGCGTTGAAGGTGGCGGTAAGGCTGAAGCTTTCTTT
V gene: TRBV29-1
clone size: NA
D gene: NA
J gene: TRBJ1-1

CDR3 protein: CSVARPNTGELFF
CDR3 DNA: TGCAGCGTTGCTAGACCGAACACCGGGGAGCTGTTTTTT
V gene: TRBV29-1
clone size: NA
D gene: NA
J gene: TRBJ2-2